This T cell receptor (beta chain) came from a study of shared T cell receptors in the human thymus. Clones were read by immunoSEQ multiplex PCR, and TCRdb kept only the in-frame ones, dropping some. The repertoire holds about 380,000 clones, 85% to 95% seen once, with approximately 0.02% in the top ten. Per the germline V gene, CDR1 is MNHEY and CDR2 is SMNVEV (reference sequence). V lost 4 bases, J lost 3 bases, and 2 bases stayed unmatched. The CDR3 is 14 amino acids. The sequencing input was thymocytes. The chain recombines TRBV27 with TRBJ2-2; 7 nucleotides match TRBD1. The receptor's source is a human donor. CDR3 region: CASSSGQDTGELFF. The CDR3 DNA reads as TGTGCCAGCAGTTCCGGACAGGACACCGGGGAGCTGTTTTTT.